The 28 T cell receptor beta chains in this list originate from one sample, sequenced in a study of neurological immune-mediated disorders. TCRdb re-derived calls from the 5' RACE reads in MiXCR, one entry per CDR3 protein. The table includes around 64,000 distinct CDR3 sequences, more than 3% detected once. What was sequenced was PBMCs. Receptors were obtained from a woman aged 45-59 years with multiple sclerosis.

This clonotype was picked up many times. This chain uses TRBV4-3 with TRBJ1-5, with unresolved D. Trimming pared 0 bases from V and 6 bases from J, leaving 15 bases between. The CDR3 spans 16 residues. Per germline, CDR1 LGHNA and CDR2 YSLEER. The DNA of the CDR3 is TGCGCCAGCAGCCAAGACGCTGGGAGGTTGGGTCAGCCCCAGCATTTT. Its translation: CASSQDAGRLGQPQHF.

This clonotype has at least ten counts. The chain combines TRBV6-1 with TRBJ1-4; tentative D call: TRBD1 (6 bases). V shed 8 bases and J shed 8 bases, with 18 bases lying between them. The CDR3 loop spans 14 amino acids. CDR1 MNHNS and CDR2 SASEGT come from the germline V gene. The CDR3 DNA is TGTGCCAGCTACACCTCGGGACAAGGCGAAAAACTGTTTTTT. Its translation: CASYTSGQGEKLFF.

This clonotype was recorded at least ten times. V is TRBV5-5 and J is TRBJ2-3, with D possibly matching TRBD2 (6 bases). The CDR3 has 16 amino acids. Trimming cost V 2 bases and J 3 bases, with 16 bases left between them. Germline V gives CDR1 SGHKS, CDR2 YYEKEE (reference sequence). CDR3 sequence (DNA): TGTGCCAGCAGCTTTTTTCCGGGAGAAGGAACAGATACGCAGTATTTT. Protein product: CASSFFPGEGTDTQYF. Looking up the rest from reference TRBV5-5 and TRBJ2-3 gives the full variable domain: DAGVTQSPTHLIKTRGQQVTLRCSPISGHKSVSWYQQVLGQGPQFIFQYYEKEERGRGNFPDRFSARQFPNYSSELNVNALLLGDSALYLCASSFFPGEGTDTQYFGPGTRLTVL.

This clonotype was counted many times. The V gene is TRBV29-1, the J gene TRBJ1-2; TRBD1 matches 7 bases. Per germline, CDR1 SQVTM and CDR2 ANQGSEA. After removal of 6 bases from V and 6 bases from J, the junction contained 1 base not matched to a gene. The CDR3 extends over 10 amino acids. CDR3 coding DNA: TGCAGCGTCGACAGGGATGGCTACACCTTC. This sequence encodes CSVDRDGYTF.

Comment on this clonotype: A much larger clone differs from this one at a single base, so this may be a read error. This chain connects TRBV15 to TRBJ2-5; 9 bases align to TRBD2. The CDR3 loop spans 15 amino acids. CDR1 LNHNV and CDR2 YYDKDF come from the germline V gene (reference sequence). Here the CDR3 DNA reads TGTGCCACCAGCAGCAGACTAGCGGACCAAGAGAACCAGTACTTC. Protein: CATSSRLADQENQYF.

The sample holds many counts of this clonotype. The chain combines TRBV7-9 with TRBJ1-2; D is possibly TRBD1 (5 bases). Trimming removed 3 bases from V and 4 bases from J, with 12 bases in between. This CDR3 spans 14 amino acids. In germline, CDR1 is SEHNR, CDR2 FQNEAQ (reference sequence). The CDR3 DNA follows: TGTGCCAGCAGCTTGGGGGGATATATCTATGGCTACACCTTC. It is translated as CASSLGGYIYGYTF.

This clonotype was seen a handful of times. This chain connects TRBV5-1 to TRBJ1-1; 8 bases map to TRBD1. Losses at the gene ends were 5 bases for V and 0 bases for J; bases not matched to a gene: 3. CDR3 length: 14 amino acids. Germline assignment: CDR1 SGHRS and CDR2 YFSETQ. CDR3: CASRPGQVNTEAFF. CDR3 bases: TGCGCCAGCAGGCCGGGACAGGTGAACACTGAAGCTTTCTTT.

This clonotype was seen repeatedly, ten times or more. The V gene is TRBV20-1, the J gene TRBJ2-5, with 10 positions matching TRBD2. CDR1 and CDR2 (germline): DFQATT, SNEGSKA (reference sequence). This CDR3 spans 12 amino acids. Trimming took 3 bases from V and 5 from J; bases not matched to a gene: 0. This chain's CDR3 is CSARTSGETQYF. In nucleotides, the CDR3 is TGCAGTGCTAGGACTAGCGGGGAGACCCAGTACTTC.

The table lists this clonotype with many counts. The V and J genes are TRBV20-1 and TRBJ2-7; TRBD2 agrees at 9 bases. The junction had 10 bases not matched to a gene; V was cut back by 2 bases and J by 5 bases. The CDR3 loop spans 15 amino acids. Germline-derived CDR1 and CDR2 are DFQATT and SNEGSKA (reference sequence). CDR3 sequence reads: CSARPGVAGANEQYF. In DNA, the CDR3 is TGCAGTGCTAGACCCGGGGTAGCGGGAGCCAACGAGCAGTACTTC.

This clonotype was seen ten or more times. J is TRBJ1-5 and V is TRBV6-6; D unresolved. Germline V CDR1 and CDR2: MNHNY, SVGAGI (reference sequence). V lost 5 bases to trimming and J lost 7 bases, with 12 bases between them. The CDR3 covers 13 residues. The CDR3 is CASSRFGEQPQHF. The CDR3 DNA reads TGTGCCAGCAGTAGGTTTGGCGAACAGCCCCAGCATTTT.

This clonotype was counted ten times or more. The CDR3 region is CASADRVEETQYF. CDR3 nucleotides: TGCGCCAGCGCAGATAGGGTAGAAGAGACCCAGTACTTC. The chain carries TRBV5-1 and TRBJ2-5; D not resolved. The V end was cut by 7 bases, the J end by 3 bases, with 13 bases between. In germline, CDR1 is SGHRS, CDR2 YFSETQ. The CDR3 extends over 13 amino acids.

This clonotype has ten or more counts. V and J are TRBV6-1 and TRBJ1-2; D perhaps matches TRBD1 (5 bases). Looked up from germline, CDR1 is MNHNS and CDR2 is SASEGT. CDR3 length: 17 residues. Trimming pared 3 bases from V and 3 bases from J, leaving 20 bases between. CDR3: CASSDFREQALYYGYTF. The CDR3 DNA sequence: TGTGCCAGCAGTGATTTCAGGGAACAAGCCCTTTACTATGGCTACACCTTC.

This clonotype came up many times. J is TRBJ2-7 and V is TRBV6-6; D may be TRBD1 or TRBD2 (5 bases each). This CDR3 comprises 15 residues. V was shortened by 4 bases and J by 6 bases, with 19 bases between the two germline ends. The V gene's germline CDR1 is MNHNY and CDR2 SVGAGI (reference sequence). The chain's CDR3 is CASSSTGAGLGEQYF. The CDR3 DNA reads TGTGCCAGCAGTTCCACCGGGGCCGGTTTGGGCGAGCAGTACTTC.

In this sample, this clonotype turned up many times. The chain combines TRBV27 with TRBJ2-7, with 7 bases aligning to TRBD1. CDR1 is MNHEY and CDR2 is SMNVEV in the germline V gene (reference sequence). This CDR3 spans 15 amino acids. V lost 3 bases, J lost 1 base, and 6 bases stayed unmatched. The CDR3 DNA is TGTGCCAGCAGTTTTGGAACAGGGGTTTCCTACGAGCAGTACTTC. Translating it yields CASSFGTGVSYEQYF.

This clonotype was counted many times. A much larger clone differs by one base, so this may be a read error. The chain carries TRBV15 and TRBJ1-1; 7 bases map to TRBD1. The CDR3 sequence is 13 residues long. From germline, CDR1 is LNHNV and CDR2 YYDKDF (reference sequence). The CDR3 nucleotides read TGTGCCAACAGCAGAGCACAGGGGTCTGAAGCTTTCTTT. It translates to CANSRAQGSEAFF.

At least ten counts were recorded for this clonotype. The V gene is TRBV20-1, the J gene TRBJ2-5; the match to TRBD1 covers 8 bases. This CDR3 region has 16 residues. From germline, CDR1 is DFQATT and CDR2 SNEGSKA (reference sequence). V shed 5 bases and J 5 bases; nucleotides not matched to a gene: 16. CDR3 region: CSARDRRVGIRETQYF. CDR3 nucleotide sequence: TGCAGTGCTCGGGACAGGCGTGTAGGGATAAGGGAGACCCAGTACTTC.

This clonotype was seen a few times. CDR3 sequence reads: CASSWRGGYNEQFF. The CDR3 nucleotides read TGTGCCAGCAGCTGGCGGGGAGGGTACAATGAGCAGTTCTTC. V gene TRBV7-2 combines with J gene TRBJ2-1, with 7 bases fitting TRBD2. This CDR3 region has 14 residues. The germline V gene encodes CDR1 SGHTA and CDR2 FQGNSA. With 4 bases clipped from V and 4 bases from J, the junction kept 4 bases outside the gene matches.

This clonotype has ten or more counts. V is TRBV10-3 and J is TRBJ1-3, with D uncertain. V was trimmed by 4 bases and J by 1 base, leaving 5 bases between them. The CDR3 consists of 13 residues. Germline CDR1 reads ENHRY; CDR2 reads SYGVKD. CDR3 in DNA: TGTGCCATCAGTGGGTCTTCTGGAAACACCATATATTTT. Translation: CAISGSSGNTIYF.

This clonotype was picked up many times. This may be a read error, as it is one base from a much larger clone. CDR3 DNA sequence: TGTGCCAGCAGCCAACTAAAGGGGCGCTATGGCTACACCTTC. Amino acid sequence: CASSQLKGRYGYTF. The rearrangement links TRBV4-2 to TRBJ1-2; maybe TRBD1 (5 bases). Germline V lookup: CDR1 LGHNA, CDR2 YNFKEQ. This CDR3 contains 14 residues. Trimming took off 2 bases at V and 4 bases at J, with 11 bases between the two ends.

The table lists this clonotype with many counts. The chain recombines TRBV7-9 with TRBJ2-1; the D gene is possibly TRBD1 (5 bases). The germline V gene has CDR1 SEHNR and CDR2 FQNEAQ (reference sequence). The CDR3 totals 16 residues. V lost 5 bases and J 6 bases, leaving 20 bases between the germline ends. The CDR3 protein is CASSPLGQGNPNEQFF. The CDR3, as DNA: TGTGCCAGCAGCCCCCTTGGCCAGGGTAACCCCAATGAGCAGTTCTTC.

This clonotype came up many times. This chain links TRBV6-2 or TRBV6-3 with TRBJ2-7; 7 bases line up with TRBD1. Germline-derived CDR1 and CDR2 are MNHEY and SVGEGT. The CDR3 spans 17 residues. With V trimmed by 4 bases and J by 4 bases, 16 bases remained unmatched. The CDR3 DNA is TGTGCCAGCAGTTTGAGGAAAATCCGGACAGGATCTTACGAGCAGTACTTC. Translating it yields CASSLRKIRTGSYEQYF.

In this sample, this clonotype turned up many times. The chain recombines TRBV7-8 with TRBJ2-7; 7 bases agree with TRBD1. The germline CDR1 and CDR2 sequences are SGHVS and FQNEAQ. The J segment lost 8 bases and the V segment lost 7 bases, leaving 11 bases of the junction unmatched. The CDR3 contains 13 residues. CDR3 region: CASTQGYSTQQYF. CDR3 DNA sequence: TGTGCCAGCACACAGGGGTACTCTACGCAGCAGTACTTC.

This clonotype came up many times. The J gene is TRBJ2-5, the V gene TRBV5-1; 7 bases are a match to TRBD1. The CDR3 runs to 15 residues. CDR1 and CDR2 (germline): SGHRS, YFSETQ. The junction had 6 bases not matched to a gene; V was cut back by 2 bases and J by 2 bases. DNA for the CDR3: TGCGCCAGCAGCTTAGAATGGGGACAGCAAGAGACCCAGTACTTC. Amino acids: CASSLEWGQQETQYF.

This clonotype was seen at least ten times. The chain carries TRBV2 and TRBJ1-2; D is possibly TRBD1 (5 bases). Germline V CDR1 and CDR2: SNHLY, FYNNEI. There are 17 residues in the CDR3. V was pared by 1 base and J by 0 bases, with 15 bases between. The CDR3 here is CASSEGQGPTSNYGYTF. The CDR3 DNA is TGTGCCAGCAGTGAAGGGCAGGGACCAACCTCTAACTATGGCTACACCTTC.

Many counts were recorded for this clonotype. The rearrangement links TRBV7-8 to TRBJ2-7, with D perhaps TRBD1 (5 bases). This CDR3 spans 13 amino acids. Trimming pared 5 bases from V and 7 bases from J, leaving 15 bases between. The V gene's germline CDR1 is SGHVS and CDR2 FQNEAQ. CDR3 sequence reads: CASSPQRQGEQYV. In DNA, the CDR3 is TGTGCCAGCAGCCCCCAGAGGCAGGGAGAGCAGTACGTC.

The table lists this clonotype with many counts. This chain joins TRBV7-6 and TRBJ2-2; TRBD2 aligns across 9 bases. Germline CDR1 is SGHVS and CDR2 is FNYEAQ. This CDR3 region has 15 residues. Trimming took 3 bases from V and 6 from J; bases not matched to a gene: 5. The CDR3, as DNA: TGTGCCAGCAGCTTGTTAGCGGGAGTTTCCGGGGAGCTGTTTTTT. Protein: CASSLLAGVSGELFF.

This clonotype was picked up many times. This chain connects TRBV20-1 to TRBJ2-3; 7 bases are a match to TRBD1. Per germline, CDR1 DFQATT and CDR2 SNEGSKA (reference sequence). The CDR3 runs to 14 residues. V lost 6 bases and J lost 0; bases outside the gene matches: 6. CDR3 nucleotides: TGCAGTGCATGGGACAGAATAAGCACAGATACGCAGTATTTT. This gives the protein CSAWDRISTDTQYF.

This clonotype has a count of ten or more. The J gene is TRBJ2-7, the V gene TRBV20-1, with TRBD2 matching 9 bases. V was clipped by 5 bases and J by 7 bases; unmatched bases: 3. The CDR3 runs to 11 residues. Germline values: CDR1 DFQATT, CDR2 SNEGSKA (reference sequence). The chain's CDR3 is CSALGLAEQYF. Here the CDR3 DNA reads TGCAGTGCTCTCGGACTAGCGGAGCAGTACTTC.